Only a few counts were recorded for the clone carrying this T cell receptor beta chain. Its antigen is currently unknown. Arm-PCR of CDR3 regions and iRepertoire HTBI primers were the basis on which TCR beta libraries were built. A single record per CDR3 protein comes from TCRdb applying MiXCR to the multiplex PCR reads. The table has about 430,000 distinct CDR3 sequences, 21% seen once; the top ten hold more than 13%. This entry belongs to a study of regulatory T cells in long-lasting Graves disease. General study findings and limits: Segments TRBV28, TRBJ1-2 and TRBJ2-5 showed preferential usage in persistent disease.

In germline, CDR1 is MNHEY, CDR2 SMNVEV (reference sequence). Trimming cost V 4 bases and J 1 base, with 10 bases left between them. The CDR3 runs to 14 residues. Time point of the sample: persistent/refractory GD, antithyroid drugs over 5 years with positive TRAb. The TCR library was made from RNA that had been extracted from PBMCs in TRIzol. Clinicians diagnosed Graves' disease using American Thyroid Association guidelines. Source: peripheral blood mononuclear cells (PBMCs), taken when the disease was refractory, from a patient treated with antithyroid drugs. The gene calls are TRBV27 and TRBJ1-1; no clear D. The receptor was derived from a female donor with Graves disease. CDR3 protein: CASSSPSENTEAFF. Here the CDR3 DNA reads TGTGCCAGCAGTTCCCCCTCCGAGAACACTGAAGCTTTCTTT.